The clone carrying this T cell receptor (beta chain) appeared many times. What it binds is unknown. CDR3 size: 15 residues. Trimming cost V 4 bases and J 5 bases; bases outside gene matches: 9. Germline values: CDR1 MGHRA, CDR2 YSYEKL. The entry originates in a study of neurological immune-mediated disorders. Regarding the study as a whole: When grouped phylogenetically, the repertoires of 18 of the 34 multiple sclerosis patients fell together in one related-CDR3 cluster, which is a possible signature. The multiple sclerosis repertoire cluster was not associated with any clinical or MRI feature, with the authors stating that larger cohorts are needed. None of the CDR3 amino acid sequences in expanded clones turned up in more than one subject, which points to private repertoires in all groups.

The cDNA was generated through 5'RACE incorporating 10-nucleotide random UMIs. TCRdb reprocessed the 5' RACE reads with MiXCR, giving one entry per CDR3 protein. Of about 70,000 distinct CDR3 sequences listed, roughly 4.5% were seen once; the top ten hold roughly 2%. This chain joins TRBV4-1 and TRBJ2-5, with 8 bases aligning to TRBD1. Sequencing was done on a sample of PBMCs. The clonotype originates from a woman between 65 and 79 years old with multiple sclerosis. The CDR3: CASSLAGTGYETQYF. CDR3 coding DNA: TGCGCCAGCAGCCTTGCCGGGACAGGTTACGAGACCCAGTACTTC.